The next 27 T cell receptor beta chains were all read from a single sample in a study of T cells in Graves' hyperthyroidism and ophthalmopathy. Using RNA transcripts as the source, TCR beta CDR3 regions were amplified. With the HTBI primer set, the TCR CDR3 went through a first round of RT-PCR. MiXCR, run by TCRdb on the multiplex PCR reads, gives a single entry per CDR3 protein. This sample has around 350,000 distinct CDR3 sequences, with 14% found just once. The specimen sequenced was blood. The receptor set was obtained from a woman aged 25 to 39 with Graves' ophthalmopathy.

This clonotype was seen more than once but under ten times. The chain is built from TRBV25-1 and TRBJ2-5, with D unclear. Trimming removed 4 bases at V and 3 bases at J, with 9 bases between. CDR3 length equals 13 residues. Germline CDR1 and CDR2: MGHDK and SYGVNS. The CDR3 sequence is CASSVGAEETQYF. The CDR3 nucleotides are TGTGCCAGCAGTGTTGGCGCAGAAGAGACCCAGTACTTC.

There are many counts of this clonotype. The V and J genes are TRBV20-1 and TRBJ1-5; 7 bases fit TRBD1. Germline loops: CDR1 DFQATT, CDR2 SNEGSKA (reference sequence). V shed 6 bases, J shed 0 bases, and the junction held 8 bases outside the gene matches. The CDR3 sequence is 15 residues long. As DNA, the CDR3 is TGCAGTGCCACCTCCGGGACAGATAGCAATCAGCCCCAGCATTTT. Its protein product is CSATSGTDSNQPQHF.

This clonotype has ten or more counts. The chain links TRBV28 to TRBJ1-6; TRBD1 aligns across 7 bases. Germline V gene lookup returns CDR1 MDHEN and CDR2 SYDVKM. The CDR3 has 15 residues. The trim removed 7 bases at V and 8 bases at J, leaving 11 bases unmatched. The CDR3 DNA follows: TGTGCCAGCATCGCCTCAGGGGGGGCGCATTCACCCCTCCACTTT. Translation: CASIASGGAHSPLHF. Full variable domain (missing parts from reference TRBV28 and TRBJ1-6): DVKVTQSSRYLVKRTGEKVFLECVQDMDHENMFWYRQDPGLGLRLIYFSYDVKMKEKGDIPEGYSVSREKKERFSLILESASTNQTSMYLCASIASGGAHSPLHFGNGTRLTVT.

This clonotype was seen ten or more times. The V and J genes are TRBV11-1 and TRBJ1-1; D is undetermined. V was trimmed by 1 base and J by 6 bases, leaving 9 bases between them. The V gene's germline CDR1 is SGHAT and CDR2 FQDESV (reference sequence). This CDR3 region has 13 residues. CDR3 in amino acids: CASSLGVGAEAFF. CDR3 in DNA: TGTGCCAGCAGCTTAGGCGTTGGCGCTGAAGCTTTCTTT.

CDR3: CSARDINLGTGGLGEQFF. Here the CDR3 DNA reads TGCAGTGCTAGAGACATTAATTTAGGTACAGGGGGCTTGGGTGAGCAGTTCTTC. J is TRBJ2-1 and V is TRBV20-1; 9 bases are shared with TRBD1. The CDR3 consists of 18 residues. V shed 0 bases and J 9 bases; nucleotides not matched to a gene: 18. Germline assignment: CDR1 DFQATT and CDR2 SNEGSKA (reference sequence).

This clonotype came up many times. The chain has TRBV29-1 and TRBJ2-1; 10 bases agree with TRBD1. The CDR3 has 19 amino acids. Germline lookup yields CDR1 SQVTM and CDR2 ANQGSEA. The junction had 23 bases not matched to a gene; V was cut back by 7 bases and J by 5 bases. The CDR3 DNA is TGCAGCGCGATCGGCGGGGGACAGGGGTCGCATTCAAACCACAATGAGCAGTTCTTC. Protein: CSAIGGGQGSHSNHNEQFF.

This clonotype occurred many times. The CDR3 here is CASTGSGQVLRGTQYF. The DNA of the CDR3 is TGTGCCAGCACCGGATCGGGACAGGTCCTTCGGGGGACCCAGTACTTC. The gene calls are TRBV28 and TRBJ2-5; 8 nucleotides agree with TRBD1. V lost 7 bases to trimming and J lost 7 bases; unmatched junction nucleotides: 17. CDR3 length: 16 amino acids. In germline, CDR1 is MDHEN, CDR2 SYDVKM.

This clonotype was observed at least ten times. V and J are TRBV18 and TRBJ2-5; no clear D. V gave up 2 bases and J gave up 2 bases, with 9 bases separating them. Looked up from germline, CDR1 is KGHSH and CDR2 is LQKENI. CDR3 length: 14 residues. CDR3 residues: CASSPLVGQETQYF. CDR3 sequence (DNA): TGTGCCAGCTCACCATTAGTAGGGCAAGAGACCCAGTACTTC.

Many counts were recorded for this clonotype. The chain has TRBV6-1 and TRBJ2-1; D gene ambiguous. V was shortened by 5 bases and J by 6 bases, with 8 bases between the two germline ends. The CDR3 totals 12 residues. The germline CDR1 and CDR2 sequences are MNHNS and SASEGT. The CDR3 region has the DNA TGTGCCAGCAGTTTAGTCGGCAATGAGCAGTTCTTC. Translation gives CASSLVGNEQFF.

This clonotype was detected ten times or more. This chain connects TRBV7-8 to TRBJ1-1, with a possible D match to TRBD1 (6 bases). Germline CDR1 SGHVS, CDR2 FQNEAQ. V lost 0 bases to trimming and J lost 4 bases, with 24 bases between them. The CDR3 runs 19 residues. Here the CDR3 reads CASSLASWQGMVFFTEAFF. The CDR3 DNA reads TGTGCCAGCAGCTTAGCTTCATGGCAGGGGATGGTTTTTTTCACTGAAGCTTTCTTT.

The sample holds many counts of this clonotype. The chain employs TRBV28 and TRBJ1-5; D gene unclear. There are 14 residues in the CDR3. Trimming shortened V by 3 bases and J by 1 base, and 7 bases separated the two germline ends. Germline lookup yields CDR1 MDHEN and CDR2 SYDVKM. The CDR3, as DNA: TGTGCCAGCAGTTTCGTAGCGAGCAATCAGCCCCAGCATTTT. Its translation is CASSFVASNQPQHF.

At least ten counts were recorded for this clonotype. The rearrangement uses TRBV6-1 and TRBJ1-2; no definite D call. The CDR3 sequence is 14 residues long. Trimming removed 7 bases at V and 2 bases at J, with 14 bases between. The germline gives CDR1 MNHNS, CDR2 SASEGT. The CDR3 loop is CASTERPYNYGYTF. CDR3 in DNA: TGTGCCAGCACCGAACGGCCCTACAACTATGGCTACACCTTC.

In this sample, this clonotype turned up many times. This chain links TRBV7-6 with TRBJ2-1, with D unresolved. V shed 1 base and J shed 3 bases, with 13 bases lying between them. The CDR3 contains 16 residues. The V gene's germline CDR1 is SGHVS and CDR2 FNYEAQ. CDR3 region: CASSLGGQANYNEQFF. The CDR3 DNA sequence: TGTGCCAGCAGCTTAGGTGGGCAGGCCAACTACAATGAGCAGTTCTTC.

The J gene is TRBJ2-7, the V gene TRBV4-2; D remains unclear. Deletions cut 2 bases from V and 2 bases from J, with 19 bases between. Germline assignment: CDR1 LGHNA and CDR2 YNFKEQ. The CDR3 totals 17 residues. CDR3 DNA: TGTGCCAGCAGCCAAAGGGTGCCACGGAACGCCCCCTACGAGCAGTACTTC. It translates to CASSQRVPRNAPYEQYF.

This clonotype appeared many times. In DNA form, the CDR3 reads TGTGCCAGCAGCCAAGCGAGGGACACAAACAGAGGCACAGATACGCAGTATTTT. This encodes CASSQARDTNRGTDTQYF. The gene calls are TRBV3-1 and TRBJ2-3, with TRBD1 as a possible D gene (6 bases). The CDR3 is 18 residues long. Germline V lookup: CDR1 LGHDT, CDR2 YNNKEL (reference sequence). The V and J ends lost 1 base and 1 base respectively, with 18 bases between them.

This clonotype was seen repeatedly, ten times or more. The V call is TRBV28, the J call TRBJ2-1, with D perhaps matching TRBD2 (6 bases). The CDR3 sequence is 15 residues long. Trimming cost V 4 bases and J 4 bases, with 14 bases left between them. The germline gives CDR1 MDHEN, CDR2 SYDVKM. The chain's CDR3 is CASSSTSWTYNEQFF. Here the CDR3 DNA reads TGTGCCAGCAGTTCTACTAGCTGGACGTACAATGAGCAGTTCTTC.

This clonotype occurred a few times. V is TRBV7-8 and J is TRBJ1-6; the D gene is possibly TRBD1 (6 bases). Germline V lookup: CDR1 SGHVS, CDR2 FQNEAQ. The V and J ends lost 5 bases and 1 base respectively, with 9 bases between them. The CDR3 totals 15 residues. The CDR3 region has the DNA TGTGCCAGCAGCCCTGGACAGTCCTATAATTCACCCCTCCACTTT. It translates to CASSPGQSYNSPLHF.

V gene TRBV7-9 combines with J gene TRBJ2-2; possibly TRBD1 or TRBD2 for D (6 bases each). V lost 6 bases and J 5 bases, leaving 16 bases between the germline ends. Looked up from germline, CDR1 is SEHNR and CDR2 is FQNEAQ (reference sequence). There are 15 residues in the CDR3. Written as DNA, the CDR3 is TGTGCCAGCAGACCCCCAGGGGCGGGGACCGGGGAGCTGTTTTTT. Residues: CASRPPGAGTGELFF.

This clonotype came up many times. J is TRBJ1-5 and V is TRBV12-3 or TRBV12-4; D ambiguous. Trimming removed 5 bases from V and 5 bases from J, with 16 bases in between. The CDR3 runs 15 residues. The CDR3 DNA sequence: TGTGCCAGCAGTCGTACCGGGAAGGGTTATCAGCCCCAGCATTTT. This translates into CASSRTGKGYQPQHF.

V gene TRBV12-3 or TRBV12-4 combines with J gene TRBJ1-2; 9 bases align to TRBD1. The V segment lost 5 bases and the J segment 8 bases; nucleotides outside the gene matches: 12. The CDR3 is 15 amino acids. CDR3 sequence (DNA): TGTGCCAGCAGTCCCATTCCGGGGACAGGGTACGGCTACACCTTC. It yields the protein CASSPIPGTGYGYTF.

This clonotype was seen repeatedly, ten times or more. V gene TRBV18 combines with J gene TRBJ2-7; D is tentatively TRBD1 or TRBD2 (5 bases each). V lost 3 bases to trimming and J lost 7 bases, with 10 bases between them. Looked up from germline, CDR1 is KGHSH and CDR2 is LQKENI. CDR3 length equals 12 residues. The CDR3 loop reads CASSPLGDEQYF. The CDR3 coding sequence is TGTGCCAGCTCACCCTTGGGGGATGAGCAGTACTTC.

The chain couples TRBV7-2 to TRBJ1-2; perhaps TRBD1 as D (5 bases). The germline CDR1 and CDR2 sequences are SGHTA and FQGNSA. The V end was cut by 2 bases, the J end by 7 bases, with 14 bases between. The CDR3 has 14 amino acids. The CDR3 sequence: CASSLKGLKGGYTF. Here the CDR3 DNA reads TGTGCCAGCAGCTTAAAGGGGCTTAAAGGTGGCTACACCTTC.

This clonotype was observed a few times. This rearrangement joins TRBV7-9 to TRBJ1-4; D remains ambiguous. The CDR3 is 15 amino acids. Germline CDR1 SEHNR, CDR2 FQNEAQ (reference sequence). Trimming left V 0 bases short and J 3 bases short, with 8 bases between. In nucleotides, the CDR3 is TGTGCCAGCAGCTTAGCGCTGTGGGCTAATGAAAAACTGTTTTTT. It codes for CASSLALWANEKLFF.

The genes are TRBV18 and TRBJ2-2; 9 bases line up with TRBD1. The germline V gene has CDR1 KGHSH and CDR2 LQKENI. CDR3 length: 14 amino acids. The trim removed 9 bases at V and 5 bases at J, leaving 7 bases unmatched. For the CDR3, the DNA is TGTGCCAGTCAAGTACAGGGGGCTACCGGGGAGCTGTTTTTT. This translates into CASQVQGATGELFF.

In this sample, this clonotype turned up many times. The rearrangement uses TRBV6-5 and TRBJ2-2; no clear D gene. This CDR3 comprises 13 residues. Germline CDR1 is MNHEY and CDR2 is SVGAGI. V dropped 0 bases and J dropped 6 bases, with 5 bases sitting between them. The DNA for the CDR3 is TGTGCCAGCAGTTACTCGAAATCCGGGGAGCTGTTTTTT. Translation: CASSYSKSGELFF.

The rearrangement links TRBV30 to TRBJ1-2; D is ambiguous. CDR3 length equals 13 residues. Trimming cost V 7 bases and J 0 bases, with 12 bases left between them. The germline V gene encodes CDR1 GTSNPN and CDR2 SVGIG (reference sequence). The CDR3 here is CALGREANYGYTF. DNA for the CDR3: TGTGCCTTGGGCCGGGAAGCTAACTATGGCTACACCTTC.

This clonotype was seen more than once but under ten times. A read error may explain this, as a much larger clone is one base away. The rearrangement links TRBV27 to TRBJ2-5, with 8 bases matching TRBD1. The V and J ends lost 5 bases and 3 bases, in that order; junction bases with no gene match: 5. CDR1 and CDR2 from the germline V gene are MNHEY and SMNVEV (reference sequence). The CDR3 consists of 14 residues. The CDR3 region is CASSRTGWEETQYF. CDR3 nucleotide sequence: TGTGCCAGCAGTCGGACAGGGTGGGAAGAGACCCAGTACTTC.